This paragraph reports one T cell receptor (beta chain). Germline V gene sequence: CDR1 LNHNV, CDR2 YYDKDF (reference sequence). J was trimmed by 0 bases and V by 2 bases; bases with no gene match: 8. The CDR3 is made up of 17 amino acids. This sample was included in a study of blood T cell repertoires in COVID-19. Study as a whole: T cells, B-cell-depleted T cells, or PBMCs provided the cDNA or gDNA that served as material.

Clones were read by immunoSEQ multiplex PCR, and TCRdb kept only the in-frame ones, dropping some. The table includes about 440,000 clones, 88% detected once. This TCR came from a woman aged 45-65 years with COVID-19, enrolled during active disease. Sequences were obtained from peripheral blood. The chain uses TRBV15 and TRBJ1-1; 8 bases agree with TRBD1. The chain's CDR3 is CATSRYRGVTMNTEAFF. Written as DNA, the CDR3 is TGTGCCACCAGCAGATACAGGGGGGTTACAATGAACACTGAAGCTTTCTTT.